A selection of T cell receptor beta chains follows, all from one sample in a study of beta chain features in type 1 diabetes. The method was immunoSEQ multiplex PCR; TCRdb's version includes in-frame clones alone and lacks a portion of them. Here the sample spans around 120,000 clones, 17% being singletons. Sequencing used central memory CD4+ T cells from blood. The receptors originated from a man in his late teens or twenties with type 1 diabetes. Each CDR3 is given with its conserved first and last residue. D genes are given only for firm matches. Clone size is stated in some rows and not others, as once, few, many or a class when expanded.

V: TRBV7-2; J: TRBJ1-2; D: TRBD1; size: few; DNA: TGTGCCAGCAGCCGAGGACAGGGGGCATCTGGCTACACCTTC; CDR3: CASSRGQGASGYTF
V: TRBV4-2; J: TRBJ2-3; D: NA; size: NA; DNA: TGTGCCAGCAGCCAAGAATCTTTGGGCTACACAGATACGCAGTATTTT; CDR3: CASSQESLGYTDTQYF
V: TRBV6-5; J: TRBJ2-5; D: NA; size: NA; DNA: TGTGCCAGCAGTTACTCTTTGGCGGGACAAGAGACCCAGTACTTC; CDR3: CASSYSLAGQETQYF
V: TRBV10-3; J: TRBJ2-1; D: TRBD1; size: few; DNA: TGTGCCATCAGCCGACAGGGGAGGCACAATGAGCAGTTCTTC; CDR3: CAISRQGRHNEQFF
V: TRBV29-1; J: TRBJ2-7; D: NA; size: NA; DNA: TGCAGCGTTGGGGTCTCCGGCTACGAGCAGTACTTC; CDR3: CSVGVSGYEQYF
V: TRBV9; J: TRBJ2-7; D: TRBD1; size: NA; DNA: TGTGCCAGCAGCGCCTGGACAGGGGGCGACGAGCAGTACTTC; CDR3: CASSAWTGGDEQYF
V: TRBV29-1; J: TRBJ2-5; D: TRBD1; size: NA; DNA: TGCAGCGTCAGCTCCATGACAGGGCTAGAGACCCAGTACTTC; CDR3: CSVSSMTGLETQYF
V: TRBV4-1; J: TRBJ2-3; D: NA; size: many; DNA: TGCGCCAGCAGCCAATCTAGAGCAGGGGCGACAGATACGCAGTATTTT; CDR3: CASSQSRAGATDTQYF
V: TRBV29-1; J: TRBJ1-2; D: NA; size: NA; DNA: TGCAGCGTTGAAGATCCTGAAGTAGTAGAGGGCTACACCTTC; CDR3: CSVEDPEVVEGYTF
V: TRBV23-1; J: TRBJ2-2; D: TRBD2; size: many; DNA: TGCGCCAGCAGTCGGACTAGCGGGAACACCGGGGAGCTGTTTTTT; CDR3: CASSRTSGNTGELFF
V: TRBV7-7; J: TRBJ2-5; D: NA; size: NA; DNA: TGTGCTAGCAGCTTACAGACCACAGGGGAGACCCAGTACTTC; CDR3: CASSLQTTGETQYF
V: TRBV10-2; J: TRBJ2-3; D: NA; size: few; DNA: TGCGCCAGCAGTGAGAGGCAGGGTGGCACAGATACGCAGTATTTT; CDR3: CASSERQGGTDTQYF
V: TRBV9; J: TRBJ2-1; D: TRBD2; size: NA; DNA: TGTGCCAGCAGCGATCCCGGGACTAGCGGCTACAATGAGCAGTTCTTC; CDR3: CASSDPGTSGYNEQFF
V: TRBV4-1; J: TRBJ1-4; D: TRBD1; size: few; DNA: TGCGCCAGCAGCCAACTTGCGACAGGGGTTAATGAAAAACTGTTTTTT; CDR3: CASSQLATGVNEKLFF
V: TRBV5-1; J: TRBJ2-1; D: TRBD1; size: NA; DNA: TGCGCCAGCAGAAAAGAGGGGACAGCTTACAATGAGCAGTTCTTC; CDR3: CASRKEGTAYNEQFF
V: TRBV30; J: TRBJ1-5; D: TRBD1; size: few; DNA: TGTGCCTGGAGTGTAGAAGACAGGGGCAATCAGCCCCAGCATTTT; CDR3: CAWSVEDRGNQPQHF
V: TRBV30; J: TRBJ1-6; D: NA; size: NA; DNA: TGTGCCTGGAGTCCCACGGGAAGTTCACCCCTCCACTTT; CDR3: CAWSPTGSSPLHF
V: TRBV5-8; J: TRBJ2-1; D: TRBD2; size: NA; DNA: TGTGCCAGCAGCCGTTTAGCGGGAGGTTTTAATGAGCAGTTCTTC; CDR3: CASSRLAGGFNEQFF
V: TRBV5-1; J: TRBJ1-1; D: NA; size: NA; DNA: TGCGCCAGCAATGTCGACGAGGGACACGCTGAAGCTTTCTTT; CDR3: CASNVDEGHAEAFF
V: TRBV18; J: TRBJ2-5; D: NA; size: once; DNA: TGTGCCAGCTCACCACCCGGCAGGGGAGGGGAGACCCAGTACTTC; CDR3: CASSPPGRGGETQYF
V: TRBV28; J: TRBJ2-3; D: NA; size: few; DNA: TGTGCCAGCATGTCCCAGGGAGGAGATACGCAGTATTTT; CDR3: CASMSQGGDTQYF
V: TRBV2; J: TRBJ2-1; D: TRBD2; size: few; DNA: TGTGCCAGCAACCCGCGGGCTAGCGGGAGGGTAGATGAGCAGTTCTTC; CDR3: CASNPRASGRVDEQFF
V: TRBV7-2; J: TRBJ2-5; D: NA; size: NA; DNA: TGTGCCAGCAGCTTCCTCGTGGGGTTCCAAGAGACCCAGTACTTC; CDR3: CASSFLVGFQETQYF
V: TRBV4-1; J: TRBJ1-2; D: NA; size: few; DNA: TGCGCCAGCAGCCGAGAACCCGGGACTAACTATGGCTACACCTTC; CDR3: CASSREPGTNYGYTF
V: TRBV9; J: TRBJ2-3; D: NA; size: NA; DNA: TGTGCTAGCAGCCTTGAGGGGGGGCGGTATGGCACAGATACGCAGTATTTT; CDR3: CASSLEGGRYGTDTQYF
V: TRBV18; J: TRBJ1-1; D: NA; size: few; DNA: TGTGCCAGCTCCCAGAAATCGGGGGAAGGAACTGAAGCTTTCTTT; CDR3: CASSQKSGEGTEAFF
V: TRBV18; J: TRBJ1-3; D: NA; size: few; DNA: TGTGCCAGCTCACCACCGGCCCACCCCTCTGGAAACACCATATATTTT; CDR3: CASSPPAHPSGNTIYF
V: TRBV15; J: TRBJ2-5; D: NA; size: many; DNA: TGTGCCACCAGCAGGGGCCCCCAGTCTCAAGAGACCCAGTACTTC; CDR3: CATSRGPQSQETQYF
V: TRBV18; J: TRBJ2-5; D: TRBD1; size: NA; DNA: TGTGCCAGCTCATCCGAAGCCGGGACAGGGGCTGTCGAGACCCAGTACTTC; CDR3: CASSSEAGTGAVETQYF
V: TRBV18; J: TRBJ1-1; D: TRBD1; size: few; DNA: TGTGCCAGCTCATCGACAGGGCTGGCTGAAGCTTTCTTT; CDR3: CASSSTGLAEAFF
V: TRBV4-3; J: TRBJ2-5; D: TRBD2; size: NA; DNA: TGCGCCAGCAGCCCTACTCCTAGCGGGGGCGGGCCAGATCAAGAGACCCAGTACTTC; CDR3: CASSPTPSGGGPDQETQYF
V: TRBV21-1; J: TRBJ2-3; D: NA; size: many; DNA: TGTGCCAGCAGCCCCCCGCGAGCCACTCGCACAGATACGCAGTATTTT; CDR3: CASSPPRATRTDTQYF
V: TRBV27; J: TRBJ1-2; D: TRBD1; size: few; DNA: TGTGCCAGCAGTTTACCAGGGGGTAATAGCTATGGCTACACCTTC; CDR3: CASSLPGGNSYGYTF
V: TRBV2; J: TRBJ2-1; D: NA; size: few; DNA: TGTGCCAGCAGTGCGGAGAATGAGCAGTTCTTC; CDR3: CASSAENEQFF
V: TRBV15; J: TRBJ1-6; D: NA; size: many; DNA: TGTGCCACCAGCAGGATCCATAGGACCACCAAGGATTCACCCCTCCACTTT; CDR3: CATSRIHRTTKDSPLHF
V: TRBV30; J: TRBJ2-7; D: NA; size: NA; DNA: TGTGCCTGGAGTTCTTCCTACGAGCAGTACTTC; CDR3: CAWSSSYEQYF
V: TRBV9; J: TRBJ2-3; D: TRBD2; size: NA; DNA: TGTGCCAGCAGCGCCCACCCCGGGACTAGCGATCGGATAGATACGCAGTATTTT; CDR3: CASSAHPGTSDRIDTQYF